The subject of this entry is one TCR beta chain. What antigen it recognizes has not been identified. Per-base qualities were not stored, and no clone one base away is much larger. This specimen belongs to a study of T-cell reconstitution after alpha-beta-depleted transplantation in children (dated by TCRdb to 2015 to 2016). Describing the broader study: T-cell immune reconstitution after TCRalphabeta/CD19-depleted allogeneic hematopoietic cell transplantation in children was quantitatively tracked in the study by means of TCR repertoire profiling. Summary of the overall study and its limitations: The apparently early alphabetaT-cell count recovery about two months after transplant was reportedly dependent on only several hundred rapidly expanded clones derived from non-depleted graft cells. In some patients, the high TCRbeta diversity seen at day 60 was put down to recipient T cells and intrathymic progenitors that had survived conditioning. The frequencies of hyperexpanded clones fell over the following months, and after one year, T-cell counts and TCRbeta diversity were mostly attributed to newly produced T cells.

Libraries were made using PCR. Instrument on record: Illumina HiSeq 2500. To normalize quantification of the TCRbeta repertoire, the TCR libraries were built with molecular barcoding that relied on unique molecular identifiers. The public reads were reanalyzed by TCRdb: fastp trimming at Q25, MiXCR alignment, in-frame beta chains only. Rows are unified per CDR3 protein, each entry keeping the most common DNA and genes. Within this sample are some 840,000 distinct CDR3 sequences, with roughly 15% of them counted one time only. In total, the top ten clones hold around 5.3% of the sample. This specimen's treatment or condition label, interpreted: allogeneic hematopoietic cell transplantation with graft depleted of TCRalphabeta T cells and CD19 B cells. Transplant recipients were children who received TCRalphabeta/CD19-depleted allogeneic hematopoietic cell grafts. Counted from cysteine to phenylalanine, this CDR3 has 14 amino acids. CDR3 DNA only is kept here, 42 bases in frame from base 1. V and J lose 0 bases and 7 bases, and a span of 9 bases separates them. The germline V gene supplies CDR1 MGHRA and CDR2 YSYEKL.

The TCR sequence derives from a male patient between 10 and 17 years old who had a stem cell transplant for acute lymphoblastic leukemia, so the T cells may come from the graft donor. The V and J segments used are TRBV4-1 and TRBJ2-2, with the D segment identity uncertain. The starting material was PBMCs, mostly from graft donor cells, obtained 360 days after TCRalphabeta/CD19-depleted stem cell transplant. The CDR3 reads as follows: CASSQDLRVGELFF. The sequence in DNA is TGCGCCAGCAGCCAAGATTTACGGGTCGGGGAGCTGTTTTTT.